These 25 T cell receptor beta chains originate from one sample sequenced in a study of blood T cell repertoires in COVID-19. The assay was immunoSEQ multiplex PCR, and TCRdb's table has in-frame clones only and misses some. The sample records about 150,000 clones, less than 90% being singletons. Sequences were obtained from peripheral blood. The source of these receptors is a human donor in a cohort sampled during active COVID-19.

The sample holds a few counts of this clone. The chain recombines TRBV11-3 with TRBJ2-7; 8 positions agree with TRBD1. The CDR3 consists of 13 residues. Germline V gene data show CDR1 as SGHNT and CDR2 as YENEEA. Losses at the gene ends were 2 bases for V and 5 bases for J; bases not matched to a gene: 2. The CDR3 DNA follows: TGTGCCAGCAGCTTACAGGGGGCTCACGAGCAGTACTTC. Its translation is CASSLQGAHEQYF. Together with reference TRBV11-3 and TRBJ2-7, the CDR3 gives the full variable domain: EAGVVQSPRYKIIEKKQPVAFWCNPISGHNTLYWYLQNLGQGPELLIRYENEEAVDDSQLPKDRFSAERLKGVDSTLKIQPAELGDSAVYLCASSLQGAHEQYFGPGTRLTVT.

This chain connects TRBV15 to TRBJ1-1, with D possibly matching TRBD1 (5 bases). This CDR3 has 14 residues. Trimming pared 5 bases from V and 2 bases from J, leaving 12 bases between. Germline CDR1 reads LNHNV; CDR2 reads YYDKDF (reference sequence). CDR3 sequence: CATSPRTLNTEAFF. DNA for the CDR3: TGTGCCACCAGCCCCCGGACACTCAACACTGAAGCTTTCTTT. Based on the CDR3 plus reference TRBV15 and TRBJ1-1, the full variable domain is DAMVIQNPRYQVTQFGKPVTLSCSQTLNHNVMYWYQQKSSQAPKLLFHYYDKDFNNEADTPDNFQSRRPNTSFCFLDIRSPGLGDTAMYLCATSPRTLNTEAFFGQGTRLTVV.

The rearrangement joins TRBV30 to TRBJ2-5; D is possibly TRBD2 (5 bases). Germline lookup yields CDR1 GTSNPN and CDR2 SVGIG (reference sequence). The CDR3 spans 14 residues. V dropped 4 bases and J dropped 5 bases, with 17 bases sitting between them. The CDR3 sequence is CAWNREGLRETQYF. The CDR3 nucleotides read TGTGCCTGGAACCGGGAAGGGCTACGGGAGACCCAGTACTTC. Using reference TRBV30 and TRBJ2-5 for the parts outside the CDR3, the full variable domain is SQTIHQWPATLVQPVGSPLSLECTVEGTSNPNLYWYRQAAGRGLQLLFYSVGIGQISSEVPQNLSASRPQDRQFILSSKKLLLSDSGFYLCAWNREGLRETQYFGPGTRLLVL.

Only one count was recorded for this clone. This chain links TRBV30 with TRBJ2-1; possibly TRBD2 for D (6 bases). The V end was cut by 4 bases, the J end by 9 bases, with 16 bases between. CDR3 length: 13 amino acids. Germline CDR1 reads GTSNPN; CDR2 reads SVGIG (reference sequence). Here the CDR3 reads CAWTRGGVGEQFF. CDR3 in DNA: TGTGCCTGGACCCGAGGAGGGGTAGGTGAGCAGTTCTTC.

The chain is built from TRBV5-6 and TRBJ1-4; D unresolved. Germline loops: CDR1 SGHDT, CDR2 YYEEEE. V was clipped by 1 base and J by 12 bases, with 13 bases between them. The CDR3 sequence is 13 residues long. The DNA of the CDR3 is TGTGCCAGCAGCTTGACGGCGGGAGCTCAACTGTTTTTT. This codes for CASSLTAGAQLFF.

The chain joins TRBV19 to TRBJ1-4; D gene unclear. The length of the CDR3 is 13 residues. Trimming pared 6 bases from V and 3 bases from J, leaving 8 bases between. Per the germline V gene, CDR1 is LNHDA and CDR2 is SQIVND (reference sequence). The CDR3 nucleotides read TGTGCCAGTAGCTGGAGTGCTAATGAAAAACTGTTTTTT. Its protein is CASSWSANEKLFF.

CDR3 loop: CASSQGTAEAFF. The CDR3 nucleotides are TGCGCCAGCAGCCAAGGGACAGCCGAAGCTTTCTTT. This chain links TRBV4-1 with TRBJ1-1, with D possibly matching TRBD1 (6 bases). The germline V gene has CDR1 MGHRA and CDR2 YSYEKL. CDR3 size: 12 residues. V lost 1 base and J 8 bases, leaving 8 bases between the germline ends.

This clone was observed a handful of times. The chain couples TRBV19 to TRBJ2-3; TRBD2 matches 7 bases. The CDR3 spans 16 residues. V trimming: 3 bases; J trimming: 9 bases; junction bases outside the gene matches: 15. The germline gives CDR1 LNHDA, CDR2 SQIVND (reference sequence). The CDR3 nucleotides are TGTGCCAGTAGTATCGGAGGGGAAAGCGGGGTGGTCACGCAGTATTTT. Protein product: CASSIGGESGVVTQYF.

CDR3 region: CASRVGGMNTEAFF. CDR3 DNA sequence: TGTGCCAGCAGGGTGGGGGGGATGAACACTGAAGCTTTCTTT. The rearrangement links TRBV25-1 to TRBJ1-1, with D possibly TRBD1 on 5 matching bases. Germline assignment: CDR1 MGHDK and CDR2 SYGVNS. This CDR3 region has 14 residues. V was shortened by 6 bases and J by 0 bases, with 11 bases between the two germline ends. Full variable domain (missing parts from reference TRBV25-1 and TRBJ1-1): EADIYQTPRYLVIGTGKKITLECSQTMGHDKMYWYQQDPGMELHLIHYSYGVNSTEKGDLSSESTVSRIRTEHFPLTLESARPSHTSQYLCASRVGGMNTEAFFGQGTRLTVV.

The chain couples TRBV15 to TRBJ2-2, with 11 bases that match TRBD2. Germline V gene data show CDR1 as LNHNV and CDR2 as YYDKDF (reference sequence). The V and J ends lost 1 base and 4 bases, in that order; junction bases with no gene match: 11. CDR3 length: 19 amino acids. CDR3 DNA: TGTGCCACCAGCAGAGTTCGGCTAGCGGGGGGATCGGGCACCGGGGAGCTGTTTTTT. This gives the protein CATSRVRLAGGSGTGELFF.

This clone was observed a handful of times. The chain is built from TRBV10-3 and TRBJ1-1; D call uncertain. The CDR3 is 14 residues long. V was clipped by 2 bases and J by 4 bases, with 11 bases between them. The germline V gene has CDR1 ENHRY and CDR2 SYGVKD. The CDR3, as DNA: TGTGCCATCAGTGAGGGCGAGGGAGGCACTGAAGCTTTCTTT. It specifies CAISEGEGGTEAFF.

The chain employs TRBV27 and TRBJ2-7, with 7 positions matching TRBD2. The CDR3 consists of 14 residues. Germline V lookup: CDR1 MNHEY, CDR2 SMNVEV (reference sequence). Trimming removed 5 bases from V and 7 bases from J; junction bases left unmatched: 11. CDR3 DNA: TGTGCCAGCAGTATCGGGACTAACGCTCGGGAGCAGTACTTC. It translates to CASSIGTNAREQYF.

V is TRBV5-1 and J is TRBJ2-3; tentative D call: TRBD2 (6 bases). From germline, CDR1 is SGHRS and CDR2 YFSETQ. The CDR3 extends over 15 amino acids. The V gene lost 1 base and the J gene lost 6 bases, with 15 bases spanning the gap. The CDR3 loop reads CASSLNLAWGDTQYF. The CDR3 coding sequence is TGCGCCAGCAGCTTGAATCTAGCGTGGGGGGATACGCAGTATTTT. Full variable domain (rest looked up from reference TRBV5-1 and TRBJ2-3): KAGVTQTPRYLIKTRGQQVTLSCSPISGHRSVSWYQQTPGQGLQFLFEYFSETQRNKGNFPGRFSGRQFSNSRSEMNVSTLELGDSALYLCASSLNLAWGDTQYFGPGTRLTVL.

Concerning this clone: The junction departs from germline at one end; a sequencing error may be responsible. The chain carries TRBV7-7 and TRBJ2-5, with 8 bases lining up with TRBD2. CDR1 is SSHAT and CDR2 is FNYEAQ in the germline V gene (reference sequence). This CDR3 comprises 15 residues. The CDR3 DNA is TGTGCTAGCAGCTTAACCGTAGCGGGGAAAGAGACCCAGTACTTC. It is translated as CASSLTVAGKETQYF.

The V call is TRBV19, the J call TRBJ1-5; 9 nucleotides match TRBD1. The CDR3 length is 14 residues. Trimming at V came to 6 bases and at J to 2 bases, leaving 2 bases not matched to a gene. Germline assignment: CDR1 LNHDA and CDR2 SQIVND (reference sequence). The CDR3: CASRDRGGNQPQHF. The CDR3 nucleotides are TGTGCCAGTAGGGACAGGGGTGGCAATCAGCCCCAGCATTTT.

The chain employs TRBV11-2 and TRBJ1-1; D is perhaps TRBD1 (5 bases). V lost 8 bases to trimming and J lost 4 bases, with 14 bases between them. This CDR3 has 13 residues. Germline V gives CDR1 SGHAT, CDR2 FQNNGV. CDR3 in amino acids: CASAEQGGTEAFF. CDR3 DNA: TGTGCCAGCGCTGAGCAGGGAGGCACTGAAGCTTTCTTT.

The chain joins TRBV7-3 to TRBJ1-1, with 7 bases lining up with TRBD1. The V gene end was trimmed by 2 bases and the J gene end by 1 base; junction bases not matched to a gene: 1. The germline gives CDR1 SGHTA, CDR2 FQGTGA. CDR3 length: 14 residues. The chain's CDR3 is CASSLAGGNTEAFF. The CDR3 DNA sequence: TGTGCCAGCAGCTTAGCAGGGGGGAACACTGAAGCTTTCTTT.

The chain combines TRBV27 with TRBJ1-1; D ambiguous. CDR3 length: 15 amino acids. Trimming took off 6 bases at V and 1 base at J, with 15 bases between the two ends. Germline V lookup: CDR1 MNHEY, CDR2 SMNVEV (reference sequence). CDR3 amino acids: CASSRRPAGNTEAFF. CDR3 coding DNA: TGTGCCAGCAGCCGTCGCCCCGCGGGGAACACTGAAGCTTTCTTT.

This chain connects TRBV28 to TRBJ1-2; no reliable D call. V was cut by 3 bases and J by 7 bases, with 9 bases left in between. Germline-derived CDR1 and CDR2 are MDHEN and SYDVKM. The CDR3 has 12 amino acids. CDR3 sequence (DNA): TGTGCCAGCAGTTTCCAATTCGGTGGCTACACCTTC. Translation gives CASSFQFGGYTF.

This chain uses TRBV6-5 with TRBJ1-5, with unresolved D. The V gene's germline CDR1 is MNHEY and CDR2 SVGAGI. V lost 6 bases, J lost 1 base, and 10 bases lay in between. This CDR3 spans 14 amino acids. CDR3 in DNA: TGTGCCAGCAGCCAGCTCAGGAGCAATCAGCCCCAGCATTTT. Protein sequence: CASSQLRSNQPQHF.

The genes are TRBV18 and TRBJ1-2; the match to TRBD1 covers 9 bases. The CDR3 spans 16 residues. V dropped 4 bases and J dropped 8; count of bases not matched to a gene: 14. Looked up from germline, CDR1 is KGHSH and CDR2 is LQKENI. The CDR3 DNA reads TGTGCCAGCTCACTCGGGACAGGGACGTCACGCCGAGGCTACACCTTC. It translates to CASSLGTGTSRRGYTF.

J is TRBJ1-6 and V is TRBV3-1 (or the pseudogene TRBV3-2); possibly TRBD1 for D (5 bases). CDR1 LGHDT and CDR2 YNNKEL come from the germline V gene (reference sequence). The CDR3 extends over 16 amino acids. V was clipped by 5 bases and J by 7 bases, with 18 bases between them. CDR3 sequence (DNA): TGTGCCAGCAGCTCACGGGACTCCGGAGGAAATTCACCCCTCCACTTT. Its translation is CASSSRDSGGNSPLHF.

There are many counts of this clone. The gene calls are TRBV7-8 and TRBJ1-5, with D unclear. The CDR3 has 13 residues. V was trimmed by 3 bases and J by 7 bases, leaving 10 bases between them. CDR1 SGHVS and CDR2 FQNEAQ come from the germline V gene. DNA for the CDR3: TGTGCCAGCAGCTTCTATCAATTCCAGCCCCAGCATTTT. This translates into CASSFYQFQPQHF.

This clone was observed a handful of times. This chain connects TRBV5-6 to TRBJ2-3; no clear D gene. This CDR3 has 15 residues. The V and J ends lost 4 bases and 1 base respectively, with 13 bases between them. The germline V gene encodes CDR1 SGHDT and CDR2 YYEEEE. As DNA, the CDR3 is TGTGCCAGCAGCGTCTCCGTGGGCGGCACAGATACGCAGTATTTT. Amino acid sequence: CASSVSVGGTDTQYF.

This rearrangement joins TRBV5-4 to TRBJ2-6; 7 positions agree with TRBD1. The CDR3 runs 18 residues. Germline V CDR1 and CDR2: SGHNT, YYREEE (reference sequence). Trimming at V came to 2 bases and at J to 0 bases, leaving 8 bases not matched to a gene. The DNA of the CDR3 is TGTGCCAGCAGCTTACGGACAGGCCCGCTCTCTGGGGCCAACGTCCTGACTTTC. This codes for CASSLRTGPLSGANVLTF.